This T cell receptor (beta chain) derives from a study of blood T cells in healthy people across ages. Each donor was a healthy Caucasian individual from Russia, aged roughly 6 to 90. Points from the study as a whole: Estimates of total diversity, which came from one million sequenced T cells, were considered to be underestimates. With age, beta diversity per million T cells declined roughly linearly, significantly by 30 to 50.

A second roughly 6 to 11 cycle PCR used barcoded and J-beta primers. MiXCR, applied by TCRdb to the 5' RACE reads, yields one record per CDR3 protein. The data contain 1.6 million or so distinct CDR3 sequences, roughly 32% of them singletons. On this clonotype: Antigen: not known.

What was sequenced was blood. The clonotype originates from a woman in her twenties or thirties in good health.

The CDR3 DNA sequence: TGCAGTGCGACCGGGACGACGACTAGCACAGATACGCAGTATTTT. It encodes CSATGTTTSTDTQYF. The chain employs TRBV20-1 and TRBJ2-3, with D possibly called TRBD1 or TRBD2 (5 bases each). Germline V gene sequence: CDR1 DFQATT, CDR2 SNEGSKA (reference sequence). Between the trimmed V and J ends, which lost 6 bases and 0 bases, there was a span of 16 bases. The CDR3 is 15 amino acids.